Below are 9 T cell receptor beta chains sequenced from a single sample in a study of cytomegalovirus exposure and HLA in healthy donors. Use of 60 Vbeta and 13 Jbeta primers characterized the PCR. Method: immunoSEQ multiplex PCR; TCRdb's copy keeps in-frame clones and lacks some. The profile shows 150,000 to 200,000 clones, 80% of them singletons. The sample consisted of PBMCs. These receptors were obtained from a boy aged 5-17 years in good health and CMV-seronegative.

J is TRBJ2-3 and V is TRBV19, with 7 positions matching TRBD1. The V gene's germline CDR1 is LNHDA and CDR2 SQIVND (reference sequence). The CDR3 has 14 residues. The J segment lost 1 base and the V segment lost 5 bases, leaving 3 bases of the junction unmatched. CDR3 bases: TGTGCCAGTAGTTTTACAGGGGGCACAGATACGCAGTATTTT. Amino acid sequence: CASSFTGGTDTQYF.

For this clone: At one end the junction does not follow the germline gene, possibly because of a read error. This rearrangement joins TRBV6-5 to TRBJ2-1; 9 bases are a match to TRBD1. The length of the CDR3 is 14 residues. Germline CDR1 reads MNHEY; CDR2 reads SVGAGI. The DNA for the CDR3 is TGTGCCGGCAGTTGGGGACAGGGCAGCAATGAGCAGTTCTTC. Residues: CAGSWGQGSNEQFF.

The chain joins TRBV6-5 to TRBJ1-1; D might be TRBD1 (6 bases). Germline V gene lookup returns CDR1 MNHEY and CDR2 SVGAGI. This CDR3 region has 12 residues. V was shortened by 6 bases and J by 8 bases, with 13 bases between the two germline ends. This CDR3 reads CASRRSTGEAFF. The CDR3 DNA follows: TGTGCCAGCAGGCGGTCCACAGGGGAAGCTTTCTTT.

As regards this clone: A read error may produce the germline difference seen at one junction end. V gene TRBV7-9 combines with J gene TRBJ1-2; possible D gene TRBD1, 6 bases. This CDR3 has 14 residues. Looked up from germline, CDR1 is SEHNR and CDR2 is FQNEAQ (reference sequence). The DNA for the CDR3 is TGTTCCAGCAGCTTACCATCAGGGGTCGCTGGCTACACCTTC. As protein: CSSSLPSGVAGYTF. Full variable domain (remainder filled in from reference TRBV7-9 and TRBJ1-2): DTGVSQNPRHKITKRGQNVTFRCDPISEHNRLYWYRQTLGQGPEFLTYFQNEAQLEKSRLLSDRFSAERPKGSFSTLEIQRTEQGDSAMYLCSSSLPSGVAGYTFGSGTRLTVV.

The rearrangement links TRBV6-5 to TRBJ1-1; 10 nucleotides match TRBD1. Trimming cost V 4 bases and J 13 bases; bases outside gene matches: 12. This CDR3 has 14 amino acids. Germline values: CDR1 MNHEY, CDR2 SVGAGI. The chain's CDR3 is CASSSGTGEALGFF. The CDR3 region has the DNA TGTGCCAGCAGTTCCGGGACAGGGGAGGCACTGGGTTTCTTT.

The V call is TRBV5-4, the J call TRBJ1-2; D is possibly TRBD1 (5 bases). Germline loops: CDR1 SGHNT, CDR2 YYREEE (reference sequence). With 0 bases removed from V and 1 base from J, the gap between germline ends came to 13 bases. CDR3 length: 16 amino acids. The CDR3 reads CASSLGQRPNNYGYTF. The DNA for the CDR3 is TGTGCCAGCAGCTTGGGACAGAGGCCGAATAACTATGGCTACACCTTC.

The genes are TRBV9 and TRBJ2-7; 9 bases fit TRBD2. The J segment lost 3 bases and the V segment lost 4 bases, leaving 8 bases of the junction unmatched. This CDR3 has 15 amino acids. Germline lookup yields CDR1 SGDLS and CDR2 YYNGEE. The CDR3 region is CASSLGSSGSYEQYF. CDR3 DNA: TGTGCCAGCAGCCTAGGGAGTAGCGGGAGCTACGAGCAGTACTTC.

The chain recombines TRBV6-1 with TRBJ2-5; the D is unclear. Germline lookup yields CDR1 MNHNS and CDR2 SASEGT. The CDR3 has 12 residues. Deletions cut 3 bases from V and 3 bases from J, with 5 bases between. The CDR3 loop is CASSDIEETQYF. As DNA, the CDR3 is TGTGCCAGCAGTGATATCGAAGAGACCCAGTACTTC.

V gene TRBV6-6 combines with J gene TRBJ1-1, with 7 bases fitting TRBD1. The germline gives CDR1 MNHNY, CDR2 SVGAGI (reference sequence). Trimming cost V 6 bases and J 7 bases; bases outside gene matches: 8. This CDR3 region has 13 residues. CDR3: CASSPKRQGEAFF. The CDR3 region has the DNA TGTGCCAGCAGCCCGAAAAGACAGGGTGAAGCTTTCTTT.